The clone carrying this TCR beta chain appeared a single time. Its antigen is currently unknown. Combining a sample-barcoded 5' primer with a J-beta primer mix, a second PCR ran for roughly 6 to 11 cycles. TCRdb reprocessed the 5' RACE reads with MiXCR, giving one entry per CDR3 protein. Of about 970,000 distinct CDR3 sequences in the sample, just over 50% are singletons; the top ten hold around 21%. Germline V gene sequence: CDR1 DFQATT, CDR2 SNEGSKA (reference sequence). V lost 3 bases to trimming and J lost 1 base, with 20 bases between them. This CDR3 comprises 17 residues. The sample belongs to a study of blood T cells in healthy people across ages. Turning to the study itself: With template switching, about one barcoded beta molecule was captured per two T cells. Study outcomes and limitations: A strong correlation between TCR beta diversity and naive T cell percentage was seen. Long-lived and aged donors differed, with more naive CD4+ cells and higher diversity in the long-lived.

Sample: blood. V is TRBV20-1 and J is TRBJ2-3, with a weak D call TRBD1 (5 bases). The TCR sequence derives from a woman aged 55-69 years in good health. The CDR3 sequence: CSASPLPRQLRTDTQYF. The CDR3 DNA is TGCAGTGCTAGTCCCCTGCCGAGACAGTTACGCACAGATACGCAGTATTTT.